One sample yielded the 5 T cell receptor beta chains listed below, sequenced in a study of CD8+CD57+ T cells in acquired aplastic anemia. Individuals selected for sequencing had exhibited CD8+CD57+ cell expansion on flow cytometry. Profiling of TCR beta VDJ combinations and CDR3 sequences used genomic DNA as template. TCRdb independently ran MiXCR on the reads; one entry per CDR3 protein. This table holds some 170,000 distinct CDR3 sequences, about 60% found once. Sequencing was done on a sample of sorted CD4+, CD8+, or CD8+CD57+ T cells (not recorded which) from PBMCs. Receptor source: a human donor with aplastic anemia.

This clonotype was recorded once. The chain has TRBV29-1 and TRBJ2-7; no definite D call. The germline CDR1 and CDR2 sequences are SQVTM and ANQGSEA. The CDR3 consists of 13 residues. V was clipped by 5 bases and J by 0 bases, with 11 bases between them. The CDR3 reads CSVLPESSYEQYF. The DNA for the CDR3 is TGCAGCGTTCTTCCGGAAAGCTCCTACGAGCAGTACTTC.

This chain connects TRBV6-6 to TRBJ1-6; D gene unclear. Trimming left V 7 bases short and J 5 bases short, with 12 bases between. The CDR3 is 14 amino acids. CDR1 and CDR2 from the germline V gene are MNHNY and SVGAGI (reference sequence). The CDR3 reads CASTEGTDNSPLHF. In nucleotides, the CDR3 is TGTGCCAGCACCGAGGGTACAGATAATTCACCCCTCCACTTT.

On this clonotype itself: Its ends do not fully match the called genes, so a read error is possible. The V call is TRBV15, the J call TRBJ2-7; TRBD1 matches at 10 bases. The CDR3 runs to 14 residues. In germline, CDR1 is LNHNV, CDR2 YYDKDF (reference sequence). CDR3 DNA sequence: TGTGCCACCAGCAGAGTCTATGAGGGACAGGGGTACCACTTC. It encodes CATSRVYEGQGYHF.

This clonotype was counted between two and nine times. The CDR3 DNA reads TGTGCCACCAGCTTGGGCTACTCACCCCTCCACTTT. Translation: CATSLGYSPLHF. The rearrangement joins TRBV15 to TRBJ1-6; the D is unclear. The CDR3 has 12 amino acids. In germline, CDR1 is LNHNV, CDR2 YYDKDF (reference sequence). With 5 bases removed from V and 10 bases from J, the gap between germline ends came to 9 bases.

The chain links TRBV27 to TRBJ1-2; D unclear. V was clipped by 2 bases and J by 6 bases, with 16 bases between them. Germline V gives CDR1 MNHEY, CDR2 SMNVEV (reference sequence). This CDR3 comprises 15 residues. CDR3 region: CASSLPPPGRNGYTF. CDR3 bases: TGTGCCAGCAGTTTACCTCCTCCAGGCAGGAATGGCTACACCTTC.